This TCR beta chain appears in the sequencing data of a study of cytomegalovirus exposure and HLA in healthy donors. Study-wide results and limits: It was in a later analysis that TCR association rates were seen to vary by HLA locus, highest for DRB1 and lowest for HLA-C. Prior analysis indicated that the majority of TCR beta V segments exhibited productivity approximately 87% or approximately 30% of the time.

It was with 60 Vbeta and 13 Jbeta primers that the PCR ran. Data came from immunoSEQ multiplex PCR; TCRdb stores just in-frame clones and leaves some out. The data show over 60,000 clones, about 81% seen once. Of note for this clone: Its antigen is unknown.

Trimming shortened V by 5 bases and J by 4 bases, and 14 bases separated the two germline ends. Germline CDR1 reads LNHDA; CDR2 reads SQIVND (reference sequence). CDR3 length equals 14 residues. This sequence originates from a man in his 70s in good health and CMV-seronegative. Sequencing was carried out using PBMCs. The genes are TRBV19 and TRBJ1-1; D remains ambiguous. CDR3 protein: CASSFKATGTEAFF. DNA for the CDR3: TGTGCCAGTAGTTTTAAAGCCACGGGCACTGAAGCTTTCTTT.